The present T cell receptor (beta chain) was sequenced within a study of cytomegalovirus exposure and HLA in healthy donors. TCRdb's table, derived via immunoSEQ multiplex PCR, lists solely in-frame clones and lacks some. Of about 130,000 clones in the sample, more than 95% were seen once. The TCR was taken from a man aged 18 to 30 in good health and CMV-seronegative. The specimen sequenced was PBMCs.

The DNA for the CDR3 is TGTGCCAGCAGCCCGGGACTAGCGGACTACGAGCAGTACTTC. Translated: CASSPGLADYEQYF. The chain uses TRBV5-6 and TRBJ2-7; TRBD2 matches 11 bases. Germline V CDR1 and CDR2: SGHDT, YYEEEE. The V segment lost 4 bases and the J segment 3 bases; nucleotides outside the gene matches: 3. The CDR3 runs to 14 residues.